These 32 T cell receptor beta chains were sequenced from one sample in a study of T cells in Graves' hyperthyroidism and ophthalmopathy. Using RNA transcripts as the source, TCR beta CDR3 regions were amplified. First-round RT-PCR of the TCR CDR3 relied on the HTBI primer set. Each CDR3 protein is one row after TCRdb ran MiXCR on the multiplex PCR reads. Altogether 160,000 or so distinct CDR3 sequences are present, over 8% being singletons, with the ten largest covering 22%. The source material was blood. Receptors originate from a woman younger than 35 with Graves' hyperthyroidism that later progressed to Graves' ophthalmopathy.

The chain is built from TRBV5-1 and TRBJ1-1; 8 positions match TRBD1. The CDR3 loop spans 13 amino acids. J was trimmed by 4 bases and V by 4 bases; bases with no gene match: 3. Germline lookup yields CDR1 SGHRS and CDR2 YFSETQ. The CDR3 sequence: CASSLDRVTEAFF. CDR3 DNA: TGCGCCAGCAGCCTGGACAGGGTCACTGAAGCTTTCTTT.

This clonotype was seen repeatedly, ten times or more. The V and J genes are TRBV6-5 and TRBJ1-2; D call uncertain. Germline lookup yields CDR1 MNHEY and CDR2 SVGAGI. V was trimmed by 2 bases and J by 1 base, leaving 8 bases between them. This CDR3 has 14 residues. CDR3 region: CASSYLGSNYGYTF. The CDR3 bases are TGTGCCAGCAGTTACCTTGGCAGTAACTATGGCTACACCTTC.

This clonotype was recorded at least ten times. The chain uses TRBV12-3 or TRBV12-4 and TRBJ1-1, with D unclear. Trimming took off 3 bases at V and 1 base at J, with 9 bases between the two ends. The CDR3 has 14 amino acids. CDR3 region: CASSLRHSNTEAFF. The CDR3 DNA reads TGTGCCAGCAGTTTGCGACACTCGAACACTGAAGCTTTCTTT.

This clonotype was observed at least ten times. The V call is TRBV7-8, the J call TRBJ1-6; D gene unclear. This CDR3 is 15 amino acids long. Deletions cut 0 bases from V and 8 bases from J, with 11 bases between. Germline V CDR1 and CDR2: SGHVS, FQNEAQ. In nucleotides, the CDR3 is TGTGCCAGCAGCTTAGCGCGGGCTGGCGATTCACCCCTCCACTTT. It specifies CASSLARAGDSPLHF.

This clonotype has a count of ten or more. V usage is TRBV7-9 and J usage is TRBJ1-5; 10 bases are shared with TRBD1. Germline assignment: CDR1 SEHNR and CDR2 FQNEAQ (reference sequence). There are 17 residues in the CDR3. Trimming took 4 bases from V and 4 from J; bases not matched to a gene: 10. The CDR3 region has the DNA TGTGCCAGCAGCTCAATGGGAGGACAGGGGGGAAATCAGCCCCAGCATTTT. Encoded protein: CASSSMGGQGGNQPQHF.

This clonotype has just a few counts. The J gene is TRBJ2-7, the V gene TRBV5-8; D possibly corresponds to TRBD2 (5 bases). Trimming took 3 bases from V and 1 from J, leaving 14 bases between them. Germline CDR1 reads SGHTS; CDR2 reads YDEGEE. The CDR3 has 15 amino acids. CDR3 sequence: CASSSPPRGSYEQYF. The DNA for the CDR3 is TGTGCCAGCAGCTCTCCCCCTCGGGGTTCCTACGAGCAGTACTTC.

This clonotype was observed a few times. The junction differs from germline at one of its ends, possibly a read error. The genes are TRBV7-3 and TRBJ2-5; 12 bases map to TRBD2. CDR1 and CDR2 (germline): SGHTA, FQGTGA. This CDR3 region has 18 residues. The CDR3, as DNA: TGTGCCAGCAGCTTAAACCCTGGACTAGCGGGACCACAAGAGGCCCAGTACTTC. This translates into CASSLNPGLAGPQEAQYF.

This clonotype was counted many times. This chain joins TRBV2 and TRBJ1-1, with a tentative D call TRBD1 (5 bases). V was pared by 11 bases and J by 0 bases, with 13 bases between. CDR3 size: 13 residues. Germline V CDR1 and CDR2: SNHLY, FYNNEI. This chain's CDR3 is CAGGTVMNTEAFF. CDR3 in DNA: TGTGCCGGGGGGACCGTCATGAACACTGAAGCTTTCTTT.

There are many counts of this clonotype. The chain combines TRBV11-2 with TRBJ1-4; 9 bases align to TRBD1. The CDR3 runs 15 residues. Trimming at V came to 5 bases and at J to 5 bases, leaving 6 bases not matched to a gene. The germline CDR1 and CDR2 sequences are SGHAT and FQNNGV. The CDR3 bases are TGTGCCAGCAGCGCAAGGACAGGGGCAAATGAAAAACTGTTTTTT. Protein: CASSARTGANEKLFF. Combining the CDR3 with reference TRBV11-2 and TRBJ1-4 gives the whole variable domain EAGVAQSPRYKIIEKRQSVAFWCNPISGHATLYWYQQILGQGPKLLIQFQNNGVVDDSQLPKDRFSAERLKGVDSTLKIQPAKLEDSAVYLCASSARTGANEKLFFGSGTQLSVL.

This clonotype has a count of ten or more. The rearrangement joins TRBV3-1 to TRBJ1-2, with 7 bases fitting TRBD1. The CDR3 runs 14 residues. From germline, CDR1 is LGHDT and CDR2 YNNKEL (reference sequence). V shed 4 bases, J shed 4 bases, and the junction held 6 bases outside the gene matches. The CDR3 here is CASSPRDSLYGYTF. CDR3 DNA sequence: TGTGCCAGCAGCCCCAGGGACAGTCTCTATGGCTACACCTTC.

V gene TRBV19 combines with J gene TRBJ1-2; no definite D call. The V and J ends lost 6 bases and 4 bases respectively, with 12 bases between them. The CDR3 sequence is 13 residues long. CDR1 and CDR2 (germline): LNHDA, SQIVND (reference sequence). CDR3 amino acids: CASRPAGPYGYTF. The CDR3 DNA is TGTGCCAGTAGACCCGCGGGCCCCTATGGCTACACCTTC.

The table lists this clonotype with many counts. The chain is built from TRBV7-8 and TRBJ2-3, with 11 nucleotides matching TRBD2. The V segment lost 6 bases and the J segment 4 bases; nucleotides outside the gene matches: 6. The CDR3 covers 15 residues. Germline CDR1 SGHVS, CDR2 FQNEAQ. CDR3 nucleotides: TGTGCCAGCAGTTTACATAGCGGGGGGGCAGATACGCAGTATTTT. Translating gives CASSLHSGGADTQYF. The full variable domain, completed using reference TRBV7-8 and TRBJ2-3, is GAGVSQSPRYKVAKRGQDVALRCDPISGHVSLFWYQQALGQGPEFLTYFQNEAQLDKSGLPSDRFFAERPEGSVSTLKIQRTQQEDSAVYLCASSLHSGGADTQYFGPGTRLTVL.

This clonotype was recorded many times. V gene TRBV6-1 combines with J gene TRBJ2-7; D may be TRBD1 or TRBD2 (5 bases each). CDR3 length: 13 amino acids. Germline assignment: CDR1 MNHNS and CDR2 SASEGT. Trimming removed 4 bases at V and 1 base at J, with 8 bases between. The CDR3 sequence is CASSGDASYEQYF. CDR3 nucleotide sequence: TGTGCCAGCAGTGGGGACGCTTCCTACGAGCAGTACTTC.

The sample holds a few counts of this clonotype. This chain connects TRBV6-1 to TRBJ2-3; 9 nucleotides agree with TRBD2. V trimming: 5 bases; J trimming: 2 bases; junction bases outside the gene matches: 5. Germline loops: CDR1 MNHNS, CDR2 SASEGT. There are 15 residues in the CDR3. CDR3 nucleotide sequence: TGTGCCAGCAGTAACCAGCGGGGGGACACAGATACGCAGTATTTT. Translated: CASSNQRGDTDTQYF.

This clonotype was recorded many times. The chain's CDR3 is CASSPAGLVYGYTF. CDR3 nucleotide sequence: TGTGCCAGCAGCCCGGCAGGGCTGGTCTATGGCTACACCTTC. This chain connects TRBV25-1 to TRBJ1-2, with a weak D call TRBD1 (5 bases). V was clipped by 6 bases and J by 4 bases, with 15 bases between them. The CDR3 spans 14 residues. Per the germline V gene, CDR1 is MGHDK and CDR2 is SYGVNS.

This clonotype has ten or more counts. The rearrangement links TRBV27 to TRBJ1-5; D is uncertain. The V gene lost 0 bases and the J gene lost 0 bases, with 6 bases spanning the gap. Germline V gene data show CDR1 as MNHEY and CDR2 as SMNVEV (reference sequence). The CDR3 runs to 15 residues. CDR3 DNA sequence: TGTGCCAGCAGTTTATCTGTCGTTAGCAATCAGCCCCAGCATTTT. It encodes CASSLSVVSNQPQHF.

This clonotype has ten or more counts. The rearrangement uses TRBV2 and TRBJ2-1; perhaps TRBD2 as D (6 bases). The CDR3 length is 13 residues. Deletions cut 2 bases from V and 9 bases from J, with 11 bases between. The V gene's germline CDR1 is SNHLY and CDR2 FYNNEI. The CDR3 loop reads CASSEQLAAEQFF. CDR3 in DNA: TGTGCCAGCAGTGAACAGTTAGCGGCTGAGCAGTTCTTC.

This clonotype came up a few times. CDR3 sequence (DNA): TGTGCCAGCACCGCAGGTTCACCCCTCCACTTT. This translates into CASTAGSPLHF. V is TRBV6-1 and J is TRBJ1-6, with D hard to call. Germline V gene data show CDR1 as MNHNS and CDR2 as SASEGT. Between the trimmed V and J ends, which lost 7 bases and 9 bases, there was a span of 7 bases. This CDR3 comprises 11 residues.

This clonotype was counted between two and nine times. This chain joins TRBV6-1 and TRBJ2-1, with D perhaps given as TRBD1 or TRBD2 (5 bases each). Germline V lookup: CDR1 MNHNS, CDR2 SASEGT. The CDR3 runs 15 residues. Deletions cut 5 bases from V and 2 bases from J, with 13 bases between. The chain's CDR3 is CASSPAGTTYNEQFF. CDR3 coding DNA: TGTGCCAGCAGTCCCGCCGGGACCACCTACAATGAGCAGTTCTTC.

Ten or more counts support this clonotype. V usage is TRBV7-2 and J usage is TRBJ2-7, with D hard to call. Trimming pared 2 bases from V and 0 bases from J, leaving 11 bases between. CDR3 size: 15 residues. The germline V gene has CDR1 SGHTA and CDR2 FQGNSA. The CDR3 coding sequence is TGTGCCAGCAGCTTACGCAGCTCCAACTCCTACGAGCAGTACTTC. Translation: CASSLRSSNSYEQYF.

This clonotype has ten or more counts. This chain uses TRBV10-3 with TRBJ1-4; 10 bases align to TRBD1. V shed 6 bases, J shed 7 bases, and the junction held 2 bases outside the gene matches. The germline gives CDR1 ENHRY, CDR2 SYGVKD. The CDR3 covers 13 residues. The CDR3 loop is CAISGTGAEKLFF. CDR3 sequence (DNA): TGTGCCATCAGCGGGACAGGGGCTGAAAAACTGTTTTTT.

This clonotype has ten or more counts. The CDR3 sequence: CASRPTGTGFGQYF. CDR3 sequence (DNA): TGTGCCAGCAGACCTACCGGGACAGGGTTCGGGCAGTACTTC. The rearrangement joins TRBV28 to TRBJ2-7; TRBD1 matches 9 bases. Trimming took 6 bases from V and 9 from J; bases not matched to a gene: 12. CDR1 is MDHEN and CDR2 is SYDVKM in the germline V gene. The CDR3 contains 14 residues.

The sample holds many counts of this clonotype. This chain's CDR3 is CASSSGQGFSEAFF. CDR3 nucleotides: TGTGCCAGCAGCTCTGGACAGGGATTCTCCGAAGCTTTCTTT. The chain combines TRBV3-1 with TRBJ1-1, with 8 nucleotides matching TRBD1. The length of the CDR3 is 14 residues. The ends lost 5 bases at V and 8 bases at J; junction bases unmatched: 10. The germline V gene encodes CDR1 LGHDT and CDR2 YNNKEL (reference sequence). The full variable domain, completed using reference TRBV3-1 and TRBJ1-1, is DTAVSQTPKYLVTQMGNDKSIKCEQNLGHDTMYWYKQDSKKFLKIMFSYNNKELIINETVPNRFSPKSPDKAHLNLHINSLELGDSAVYFCASSSGQGFSEAFFGQGTRLTVV.

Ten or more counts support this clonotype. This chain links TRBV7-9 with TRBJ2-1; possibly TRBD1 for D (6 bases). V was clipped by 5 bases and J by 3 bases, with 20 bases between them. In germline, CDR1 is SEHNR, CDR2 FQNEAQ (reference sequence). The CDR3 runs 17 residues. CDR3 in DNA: TGTGCCAGCAGCCCGAGACTCCGGGACAAGCACTACAATGAGCAGTTCTTC. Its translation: CASSPRLRDKHYNEQFF.

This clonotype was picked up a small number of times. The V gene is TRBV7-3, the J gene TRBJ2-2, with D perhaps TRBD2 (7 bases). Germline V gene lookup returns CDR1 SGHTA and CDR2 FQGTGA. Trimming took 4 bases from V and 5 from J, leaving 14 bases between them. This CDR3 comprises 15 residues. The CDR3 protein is CASSSGGPQTGELFF. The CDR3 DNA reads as TGTGCCAGCAGCTCCGGGGGGCCCCAGACCGGGGAGCTGTTTTTT.

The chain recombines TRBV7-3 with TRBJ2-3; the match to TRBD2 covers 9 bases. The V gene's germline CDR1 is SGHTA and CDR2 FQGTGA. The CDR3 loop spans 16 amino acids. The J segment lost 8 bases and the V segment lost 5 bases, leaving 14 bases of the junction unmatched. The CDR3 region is CASSLRESGRLGTQYF. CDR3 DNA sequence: TGTGCCAGCAGCCTAAGGGAGAGCGGGAGGCTGGGTACGCAGTATTTT.

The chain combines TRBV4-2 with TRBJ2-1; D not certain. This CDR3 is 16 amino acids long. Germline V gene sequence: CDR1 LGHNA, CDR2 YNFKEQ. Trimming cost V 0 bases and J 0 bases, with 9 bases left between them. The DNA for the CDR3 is TGTGCCAGCAGCCAAGATATCGCTACCTCCTACAATGAGCAGTTCTTC. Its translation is CASSQDIATSYNEQFF.

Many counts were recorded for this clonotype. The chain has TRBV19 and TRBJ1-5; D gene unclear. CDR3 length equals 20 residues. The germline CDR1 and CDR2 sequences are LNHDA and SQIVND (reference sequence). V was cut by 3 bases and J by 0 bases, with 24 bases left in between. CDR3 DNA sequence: TGTGCCAGTAGTATCCGACTGCGTCAGCAACTTTTTTTTAGCAATCAGCCCCAGCATTTT. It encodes CASSIRLRQQLFFSNQPQHF.

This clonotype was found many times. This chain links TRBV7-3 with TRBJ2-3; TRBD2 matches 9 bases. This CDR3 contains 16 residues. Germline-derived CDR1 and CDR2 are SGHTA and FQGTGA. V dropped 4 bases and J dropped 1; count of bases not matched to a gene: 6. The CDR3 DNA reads TGTGCCAGCAGCTACTCTAGCGGGGCTCGCACAGATACGCAGTATTTT. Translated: CASSYSSGARTDTQYF.

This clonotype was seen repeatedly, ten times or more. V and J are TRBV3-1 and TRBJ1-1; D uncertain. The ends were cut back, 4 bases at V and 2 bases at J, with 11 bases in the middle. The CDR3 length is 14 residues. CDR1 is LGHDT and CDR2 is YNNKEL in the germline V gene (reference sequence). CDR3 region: CASSLFRENTEAFF. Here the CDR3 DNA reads TGTGCCAGCAGCCTGTTTCGGGAAAACACTGAAGCTTTCTTT. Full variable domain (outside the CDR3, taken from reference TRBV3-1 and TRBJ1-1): DTAVSQTPKYLVTQMGNDKSIKCEQNLGHDTMYWYKQDSKKFLKIMFSYNNKELIINETVPNRFSPKSPDKAHLNLHINSLELGDSAVYFCASSLFRENTEAFFGQGTRLTVV.

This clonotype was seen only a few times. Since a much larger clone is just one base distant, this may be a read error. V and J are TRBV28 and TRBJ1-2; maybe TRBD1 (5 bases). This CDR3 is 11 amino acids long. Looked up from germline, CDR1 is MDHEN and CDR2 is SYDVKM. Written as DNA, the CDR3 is TGTGCCAGCAGGGGGACTTATGGCTACGCCTTC. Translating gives CASRGTYGYAF.

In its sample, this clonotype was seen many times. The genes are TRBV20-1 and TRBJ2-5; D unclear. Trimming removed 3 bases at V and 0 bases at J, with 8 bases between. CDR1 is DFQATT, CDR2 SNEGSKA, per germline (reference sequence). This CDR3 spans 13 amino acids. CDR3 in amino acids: CSARNKNQETQYF. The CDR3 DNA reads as TGCAGTGCTAGGAACAAGAACCAAGAGACCCAGTACTTC.